Following are 19 T cell receptor beta chains from one sample sequenced in a study of human CD8 memory T cell subsets. Construction of TCR beta libraries was accomplished by means of UMI-labeled 5' RACE. TCRdb re-called the 5' RACE reads; every CDR3 protein appears as one record, without DNA. The data show about 9,200 distinct CDR3 sequences, and the top ten clones hold roughly 20%. Sequencing was performed on CD8+ stem-like memory T cells (TSCM and TCM) sorted from PBMCs. Indicated subset: stem-like memory CD8 T cells (TSTEM), CCR7+ PD-1- TIGIT-. These receptor sequences come from a human donor in good health.

The rearrangement uses TRBV29-1 and TRBJ1-2; absent DNA, TCRdb's TRBD1 call cannot be checked. CDR1 and CDR2 from the germline V gene are SQVTM and ANQGSEA. The CDR3 has 13 residues. CDR3 in amino acids: CSAPGDGTYGYTF.

This chain joins TRBV27 and TRBJ2-3; the D call from TCRdb, TRBD1, cannot be confirmed without DNA. CDR1 and CDR2 (germline): MNHEY, SMNVEV (reference sequence). The CDR3 extends over 13 amino acids. The CDR3 is CASTITGADTQYF.

The CDR3 is CASSSGTGIYEQYF. The chain combines TRBV5-1 with TRBJ2-7; TCRdb names TRBD1, which stays unverified in the absence of DNA. CDR3 length: 14 residues. Germline loops: CDR1 SGHRS, CDR2 YFSETQ.

The V call is TRBV20-1, the J call TRBJ2-1. CDR1 is DFQATT and CDR2 is SNEGSKA in the germline V gene (reference sequence). This CDR3 has 15 amino acids. The chain's CDR3 is CSARDNTHSYNEQFF.

This clonotype is labeled medium-sized (0.01 to 0.1%) based on frequency. CDR3 amino acids: CSARDSTGVYEQYF. This rearrangement joins TRBV20-1 to TRBJ2-7; without DNA, the TCRdb call of TRBD1 cannot be checked. Per the germline V gene, CDR1 is DFQATT and CDR2 is SNEGSKA (reference sequence). The CDR3 sequence is 14 residues long.

The chain couples TRBV12-5 to TRBJ2-3; lacking DNA, the TRBD1 call made by TCRdb goes unchecked. Germline CDR1 LGHNT, CDR2 FRNRAP. CDR3 length equals 13 residues. The CDR3 reads CASALVPTDTQYF.

This chain connects TRBV13 to TRBJ2-4. The germline gives CDR1 PRHDT, CDR2 FYEKMQ (reference sequence). CDR3 length: 16 amino acids. CDR3 protein: CASSLEGFGSKNIQYF.

The V call is TRBV28, the J call TRBJ2-7; the D call of TRBD1 rests on TCRdb alone, since no DNA is present to check it. The germline V gene encodes CDR1 MDHEN and CDR2 SYDVKM. The CDR3 is 14 amino acids. This CDR3 is CASRRGFSSYEQYF.

J is TRBJ2-1 and V is TRBV12-3 or TRBV12-4; TCRdb returns TRBD2, unconfirmable since there is no DNA. The CDR3 length is 15 residues. The CDR3 region is CASRAGLAVNNEQFF.

V gene TRBV9 combines with J gene TRBJ2-1. CDR3 length: 13 amino acids. The germline CDR1 and CDR2 sequences are SGDLS and YYNGEE. CDR3: CASSRGEVNEQFF.

CDR3 protein: CAISGPLQGDLGQDYGYTF. The V call is TRBV10-3, the J call TRBJ1-2; checking the TCRdb D call of TRBD1 is not possible without DNA. The CDR3 has 19 amino acids. CDR1 ENHRY and CDR2 SYGVKD come from the germline V gene.

The chain combines TRBV20-1 with TRBJ2-1; TCRdb selects TRBD1, and the lack of DNA leaves this call unchecked. Germline CDR1 DFQATT, CDR2 SNEGSKA (reference sequence). CDR3 length: 12 residues. The chain's CDR3 is CSARPTDVEQFF.

The V gene is TRBV7-9, the J gene TRBJ2-7. Germline V lookup: CDR1 SEHNR, CDR2 FQNEAQ (reference sequence). This CDR3 is 13 amino acids long. CDR3 in amino acids: CASSLPGAYEQYF. The full variable domain, completed using reference TRBV7-9 and TRBJ2-7, is DTGVSQNPRHKITKRGQNVTFRCDPISEHNRLYWYRQTLGQGPEFLTYFQNEAQLEKSRLLSDRFSAERPKGSFSTLEIQRTEQGDSAMYLCASSLPGAYEQYFGPGTRLTVT.

This clonotype is labeled medium-sized (0.01 to 0.1%) based on frequency. V and J are TRBV28 and TRBJ1-4; TCRdb designates TRBD1, a call that cannot be tested without DNA. This CDR3 is built from 12 residues. The V gene's germline CDR1 is MDHEN and CDR2 SYDVKM. This CDR3 reads CASSPPRGKLFF.

The rearrangement uses TRBV18 and TRBJ1-1; the TCRdb D gene call, TRBD1, has no DNA to confirm it. This CDR3 has 16 residues. The V gene's germline CDR1 is KGHSH and CDR2 LQKENI. CDR3 amino acids: CASSPPYAGANTEAFF.

The V gene is TRBV19, the J gene TRBJ1-5; absent DNA, TCRdb's TRBD1 call cannot be checked. From germline, CDR1 is LNHDA and CDR2 SQIVND (reference sequence). This CDR3 region has 12 residues. This CDR3 reads CASKDFGQSKHF.

This clonotype counts as medium-sized by frequency. The V call is TRBV27, the J call TRBJ1-2; TCRdb's assignment of TRBD1 cannot be checked, as there is no DNA. Germline V CDR1 and CDR2: MNHEY, SMNVEV (reference sequence). The CDR3 runs 14 residues. This CDR3 is CASSLSAGGYGYTF.

The rearrangement joins TRBV9 to TRBJ2-7. This CDR3 has 14 residues. Germline CDR1 reads SGDLS; CDR2 reads YYNGEE. Here the CDR3 reads CASSVGGGPYEQYF. The full variable domain, completed using reference TRBV9 and TRBJ2-7, is DSGVTQTPKHLITATGQRVTLRCSPRSGDLSVYWYQQSLDQGLQFLIQYYNGEERAKGNILERFSAQQFPDLHSELNLSSLELGDSALYFCASSVGGGPYEQYFGPGTRLTVT.

The rearrangement links TRBV30 to TRBJ2-3; lacking DNA, the TRBD2 call made by TCRdb goes unchecked. Germline CDR1 and CDR2: GTSNPN and SVGIG (reference sequence). CDR3 length: 14 amino acids. CDR3 region: CAWSGAGPGNTQYF.